The 26 T cell receptor beta chains below come from one sample, sequenced in a study of T cells after yellow fever vaccination. From the 5' RACE reads, TCRdb called clonotypes with MiXCR, one entry per CDR3 protein. Of 170,000 or so distinct CDR3 sequences in the sample, approximately 6.2% were seen once. The starting material was CD4+ T cells sorted from PBMCs, obtained on the day of the first yellow fever vaccination. Receptors originate from a man younger than 30 who received the YFV17D yellow fever vaccine.

This clonotype was recorded at least ten times. The rearrangement links TRBV30 to TRBJ2-5; D perhaps matches TRBD2 (5 bases). The length of the CDR3 is 11 residues. The germline V gene has CDR1 GTSNPN and CDR2 SVGIG (reference sequence). Deletions cut 5 bases from V and 8 bases from J, with 12 bases between. For the CDR3, the DNA is TGTGCCTGGGAGATCAGCGGAACCCAGTACTTC. Protein product: CAWEISGTQYF.

The chain links TRBV5-5 to TRBJ2-7, with a possible D match to TRBD2 (6 bases). CDR3 length: 14 amino acids. CDR1 and CDR2 from the germline V gene are SGHKS and YYEKEE (reference sequence). The V end lost 1 base, the J end lost 3 bases, and 11 bases lay between the germline ends. The CDR3 reads CASSLRAGGYEQYV. DNA of the CDR3: TGTGCCAGCAGCTTGCGTGCCGGGGGCTACGAGCAGTACGTC.

The sample holds a few counts of this clonotype. The rearrangement links TRBV5-1 to TRBJ2-5; a weak D match, TRBD1 (5 bases). The germline V gene encodes CDR1 SGHRS and CDR2 YFSETQ. V was cut by 4 bases and J by 5 bases, with 15 bases left in between. The CDR3 runs 14 residues. CDR3 coding DNA: TGCGCCAGCAGCACCGCGACAGTTGAGGAGACCCAGTACTTC. It translates to CASSTATVEETQYF.

This chain joins TRBV12-3 or TRBV12-4 and TRBJ1-2; D remains unclear. The CDR3 is 11 residues long. In DNA, the CDR3 is TGTGCGAGCGGGATCAACTATGGCTACACCTTC. Its translation is CASGINYGYTF.

This clonotype was seen at least ten times. In DNA, the CDR3 is TGCGCCAGCAGCTGGAATAGCGGGGGGCAAGAGACCCAGTACTTC. Its protein product is CASSWNSGGQETQYF. The V call is TRBV5-1, the J call TRBJ2-5; TRBD2 matches at 10 bases. J was trimmed by 2 bases and V by 3 bases; bases with no gene match: 4. The CDR3 spans 15 residues. CDR1 is SGHRS and CDR2 is YFSETQ in the germline V gene.

The chain combines TRBV5-1 with TRBJ2-7; no definite D call. Germline lookup yields CDR1 SGHRS and CDR2 YFSETQ. V was trimmed by 4 bases and J by 2 bases, leaving 16 bases between them. The CDR3 has 15 residues. CDR3 nucleotide sequence: TGCGCCAGCAGCCCCACCCCTGACATGCCCTACGAGCAGTACTTC. Encoded protein: CASSPTPDMPYEQYF.

In its sample, this clonotype was seen a few times. This rearrangement joins TRBV12-3 or TRBV12-4 to TRBJ2-2, with 8 bases fitting TRBD1. V shed 2 bases and J 13 bases; nucleotides not matched to a gene: 15. The CDR3 runs 16 residues. The CDR3 here is CASSLFSEGDRGRLFF. DNA for the CDR3: TGTGCCAGCAGTTTATTCTCGGAGGGAGACAGGGGACGGCTGTTTTTT.

This clonotype has ten or more counts. V usage is TRBV7-2 and J usage is TRBJ2-3; 10 nucleotides align to TRBD2. This CDR3 comprises 17 residues. The V segment lost 1 base and the J segment 5 bases; nucleotides outside the gene matches: 9. The germline V gene encodes CDR1 SGHTA and CDR2 FQGNSA. CDR3 protein: CASSLGISGGAVDTQYF. The CDR3 DNA sequence: TGTGCCAGCAGCTTAGGCATAAGCGGGGGGGCCGTAGATACGCAGTATTTT.

This clonotype was counted many times. The chain recombines TRBV7-2 with TRBJ2-3; 7 nucleotides line up with TRBD1. V gave up 4 bases and J gave up 2 bases; unmatched junction bases: 6. Germline values: CDR1 SGHTA, CDR2 FQGNSA. CDR3 size: 15 residues. The DNA for the CDR3 is TGTGCCAGCAGCTGGTACGACAGGGTCACAGATACGCAGTATTTT. Protein sequence: CASSWYDRVTDTQYF.

This clonotype was recorded many times. This chain links TRBV20-1 with TRBJ1-6; D not resolved. V lost 5 bases and J 7 bases, leaving 15 bases between the germline ends. CDR3 length: 14 amino acids. Germline CDR1 DFQATT, CDR2 SNEGSKA (reference sequence). The CDR3 is CSASARTANSPLHF. The CDR3 DNA is TGCAGTGCTTCCGCCCGGACGGCCAATTCACCCCTCCACTTT.

This clonotype was seen repeatedly, ten times or more. The chain combines TRBV29-1 with TRBJ2-1, with D tentatively TRBD2 (5 bases). The CDR3 has 12 residues. V was trimmed by 4 bases and J by 7 bases, leaving 11 bases between them. CDR1 is SQVTM and CDR2 is ANQGSEA in the germline V gene. The CDR3 loop reads CSVGGYRNEQFF. CDR3 sequence (DNA): TGCAGCGTTGGAGGGTATAGGAATGAGCAGTTCTTC.

This clonotype was counted only a few times. CDR3 sequence: CASSQDSRAGAFF. CDR3 nucleotide sequence: TGCGCCAGCAGCCAAGATTCGCGGGCAGGGGCTTTCTTT. The V call is TRBV4-3, the J call TRBJ1-1; possibly TRBD1 for D (5 bases). The ends were cut back, 0 bases at V and 11 bases at J, with 13 bases in the middle. Per germline, CDR1 LGHNA and CDR2 YSLEER. The length of the CDR3 is 13 residues.

The chain has TRBV5-1 and TRBJ2-5; D call uncertain. CDR1 and CDR2 (germline): SGHRS, YFSETQ. The CDR3 loop spans 12 amino acids. The ends were cut back, 7 bases at V and 2 bases at J, with 9 bases in the middle. This CDR3 reads CASRVGQETQYF. CDR3 in DNA: TGCGCCAGCCGCGTTGGACAAGAGACCCAGTACTTC.

At least ten counts were recorded for this clonotype. The V gene is TRBV2, the J gene TRBJ1-1, with D possibly TRBD1 on 5 matching bases. The CDR3 extends over 12 amino acids. Trimming took 2 bases from V and 4 from J, leaving 5 bases between them. Germline V CDR1 and CDR2: SNHLY, FYNNEI. The CDR3 DNA sequence: TGTGCCAGCAGTGAAAGGGGCACTGAAGCTTTCTTT. This codes for CASSERGTEAFF.

This clonotype was counted at least ten times. J is TRBJ2-2 and V is TRBV11-2, with D unclear. The V gene's germline CDR1 is SGHAT and CDR2 FQNNGV. The V gene lost 5 bases and the J gene lost 2 bases, with 12 bases spanning the gap. This CDR3 contains 15 residues. CDR3 in DNA: TGTGCCAGCAGCCCAATCACCGGTAACACCGGGGAGCTGTTTTTT. Its protein is CASSPITGNTGELFF.

This clonotype was detected a few times. The chain combines TRBV5-1 with TRBJ2-7; D possibly corresponds to TRBD1 (6 bases). There are 14 residues in the CDR3. V was trimmed by 4 bases and J by 5 bases, leaving 16 bases between them. The germline V gene encodes CDR1 SGHRS and CDR2 YFSETQ. The CDR3, as DNA: TGCGCCAGCAGCATACAGGGCGGTGTTAACGAGCAGTACGTC. It encodes CASSIQGGVNEQYV.

The sample holds many counts of this clonotype. The chain's CDR3 is CASSFWTGFPYEQYF. The DNA of the CDR3 is TGTGCCAGCAGTTTCTGGACAGGGTTTCCCTACGAGCAGTACTTC. This chain connects TRBV12-3 or TRBV12-4 to TRBJ2-7, with 8 bases identical to TRBD1. The CDR3 has 15 residues. V lost 3 bases and J lost 2; bases outside the gene matches: 6.

This clonotype was picked up a small number of times. This rearrangement joins TRBV19 to TRBJ2-6, with D tentatively TRBD1 or TRBD2 (5 bases each). The CDR3 extends over 15 amino acids. The V gene lost 5 bases and the J gene lost 4 bases, with 12 bases spanning the gap. Germline V gene sequence: CDR1 LNHDA, CDR2 SQIVND (reference sequence). DNA of the CDR3: TGTGCCAGTAGTCCAGGGAAGCGGGGGGCCAACGTCCTGACTTTC. Encoded protein: CASSPGKRGANVLTF.

The rearrangement links TRBV6-1 to TRBJ1-1; D unclear. The V and J ends lost 2 bases and 6 bases respectively, with 10 bases between them. CDR1 MNHNS and CDR2 SASEGT come from the germline V gene. The CDR3 spans 13 residues. The CDR3 sequence: CASSERVRAEAFF. CDR3 nucleotide sequence: TGTGCCAGCAGTGAAAGGGTTCGGGCTGAAGCTTTCTTT.

V usage is TRBV20-1 and J usage is TRBJ2-5; TRBD1 is a possible D gene (6 bases). V lost 0 bases, J lost 7 bases, and 21 bases lay in between. From germline, CDR1 is DFQATT and CDR2 SNEGSKA (reference sequence). The CDR3 extends over 16 amino acids. The CDR3 bases are TGCAGTGCTAGAGATATTGGAACAGGGAACGCAGGGACCCAGTACTTC. Translated: CSARDIGTGNAGTQYF.

This clonotype has a handful of counts. DNA for the CDR3: TGCGCCAGCAGCTGGGGGACAGGGGGCGACGAGCAGTACGTC. Its translation is CASSWGTGGDEQYV. The rearrangement uses TRBV5-1 and TRBJ2-7; 12 bases are a match to TRBD1. The germline V gene has CDR1 SGHRS and CDR2 YFSETQ. Unmatched junction bases numbered 3, after V lost 3 bases and J lost 5 bases. This CDR3 is 14 amino acids long.

This clonotype was seen many times. This CDR3 is CASSWGLVGGTDTQYF. As DNA, the CDR3 is TGTGCCAGCAGTTGGGGGCTAGTCGGGGGCACAGATACGCAGTATTTT. V gene TRBV6-2 or TRBV6-3 combines with J gene TRBJ2-3, with a tentative D call TRBD1 (6 bases). The CDR3 runs to 16 residues. Germline CDR1 MNHEY, CDR2 SVGEGT. Trimming removed 4 bases at V and 1 base at J, with 15 bases between.

This chain joins TRBV18 and TRBJ1-3; D is undetermined. Germline V lookup: CDR1 KGHSH, CDR2 LQKENI. The CDR3 runs 15 residues. The V and J ends lost 6 bases and 4 bases respectively, with 16 bases between them. The CDR3 DNA reads as TGTGCCAGCTCGCCCCGTGGGGATCTAGGAAACACCATATATTTT. Residues: CASSPRGDLGNTIYF.

The sample holds many counts of this clonotype. The rearrangement joins TRBV12-3 or TRBV12-4 to TRBJ2-5; TRBD2 matches 12 bases. Losses at the gene ends were 6 bases for V and 9 bases for J; bases not matched to a gene: 8. The CDR3 contains 14 residues. CDR3 coding DNA: TGTGCCAGCAGAACTAGCGGGGGGCCATGGGCCCAGTACTTC. Translation: CASRTSGGPWAQYF.

In its sample, this clonotype was seen a few times. J is TRBJ1-5 and V is TRBV28; unclear D gene. Germline values: CDR1 MDHEN, CDR2 SYDVKM. Trimming removed 8 bases at V and 2 bases at J, with 10 bases between. The CDR3 is 13 residues long. The CDR3 protein is CASARRGNQPQHF. Here the CDR3 DNA reads TGTGCCAGCGCCCGACGGGGCAATCAGCCCCAGCATTTT.

J is TRBJ2-3 and V is TRBV4-3, with TRBD1 matching over 7 bases. The CDR3 length is 16 residues. Germline CDR1 is LGHNA and CDR2 is YSLEER. V lost 2 bases to trimming and J lost 2 bases; unmatched junction nucleotides: 7. As DNA, the CDR3 is TGCGCCAGCAGCCAACAACAGGGGATTCTCACAGATACGCAGTATTTT. The encoded protein is CASSQQQGILTDTQYF.